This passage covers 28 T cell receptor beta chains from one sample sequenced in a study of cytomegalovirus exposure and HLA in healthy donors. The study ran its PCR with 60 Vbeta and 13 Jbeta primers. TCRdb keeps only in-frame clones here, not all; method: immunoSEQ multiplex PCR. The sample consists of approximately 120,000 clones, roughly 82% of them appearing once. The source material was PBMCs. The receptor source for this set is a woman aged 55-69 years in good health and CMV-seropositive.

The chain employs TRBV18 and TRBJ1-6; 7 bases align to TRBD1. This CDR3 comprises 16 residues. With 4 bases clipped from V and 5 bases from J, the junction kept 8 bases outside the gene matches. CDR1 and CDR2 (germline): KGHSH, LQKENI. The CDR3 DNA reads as TGTGCCAGCTCACGTAACAGGGGCGGGGATAATTCACCCCTCCACTTT. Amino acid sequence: CASSRNRGGDNSPLHF.

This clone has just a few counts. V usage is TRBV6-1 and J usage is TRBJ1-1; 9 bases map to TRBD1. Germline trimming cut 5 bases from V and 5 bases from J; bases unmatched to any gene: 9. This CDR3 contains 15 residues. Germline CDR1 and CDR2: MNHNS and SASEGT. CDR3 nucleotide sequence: TGTGCCAGCAGTTCTTACGGGACAGGGAGTACTGAAGCTTTCTTT. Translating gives CASSSYGTGSTEAFF.

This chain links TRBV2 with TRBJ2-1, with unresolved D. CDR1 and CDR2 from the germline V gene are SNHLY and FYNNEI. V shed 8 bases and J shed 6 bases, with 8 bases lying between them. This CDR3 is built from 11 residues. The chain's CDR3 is CASSYSNEQFF. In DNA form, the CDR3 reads TGTGCCAGCTCCTACTCCAATGAGCAGTTCTTC.

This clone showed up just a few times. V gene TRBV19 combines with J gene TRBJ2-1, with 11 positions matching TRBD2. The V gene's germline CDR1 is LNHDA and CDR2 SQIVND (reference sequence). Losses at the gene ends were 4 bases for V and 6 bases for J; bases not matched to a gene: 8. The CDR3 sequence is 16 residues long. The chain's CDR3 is CASSTPTSGSTNEQFF. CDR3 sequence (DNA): TGTGCCAGTAGTACTCCCACTAGCGGGAGCACCAATGAGCAGTTCTTC. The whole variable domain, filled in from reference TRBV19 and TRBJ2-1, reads DGGITQSPKYLFRKEGQNVTLSCEQNLNHDAMYWYRQDPGQGLRLIYYSQIVNDFQKGDIAEGYSVSREKKESFPLTVTSAQKNPTAFYLCASSTPTSGSTNEQFFGPGTRLTVL.

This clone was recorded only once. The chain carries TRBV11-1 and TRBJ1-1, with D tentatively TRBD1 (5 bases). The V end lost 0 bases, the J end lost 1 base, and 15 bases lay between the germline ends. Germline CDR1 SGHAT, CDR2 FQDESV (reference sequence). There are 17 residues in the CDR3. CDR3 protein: CASSLAQGVRGNTEAFF. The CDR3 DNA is TGTGCCAGCAGCTTAGCCCAAGGTGTAAGGGGGAACACTGAAGCTTTCTTT.

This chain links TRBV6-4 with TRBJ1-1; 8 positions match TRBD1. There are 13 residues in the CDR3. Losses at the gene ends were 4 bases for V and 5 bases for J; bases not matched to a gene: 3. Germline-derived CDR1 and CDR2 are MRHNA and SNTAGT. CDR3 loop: CASSGDRGTEAFF. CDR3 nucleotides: TGTGCCAGCAGTGGCGACAGGGGAACTGAAGCTTTCTTT.

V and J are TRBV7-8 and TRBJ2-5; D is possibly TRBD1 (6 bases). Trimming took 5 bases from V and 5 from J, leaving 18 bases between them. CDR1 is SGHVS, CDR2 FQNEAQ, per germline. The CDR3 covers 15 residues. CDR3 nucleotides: TGTGCCAGCAGCAGACAGGACCCCCCTGGGGAGACCCAGTACTTC. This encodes CASSRQDPPGETQYF.

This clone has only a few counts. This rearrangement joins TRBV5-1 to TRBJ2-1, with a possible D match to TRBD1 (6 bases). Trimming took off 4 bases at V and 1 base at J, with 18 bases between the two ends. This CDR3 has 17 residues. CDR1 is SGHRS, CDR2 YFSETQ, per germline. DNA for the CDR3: TGCGCCAGCAGCCAAACAGGGACAACACCATCCTACAATGAGCAGTTCTTC. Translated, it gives CASSQTGTTPSYNEQFF.

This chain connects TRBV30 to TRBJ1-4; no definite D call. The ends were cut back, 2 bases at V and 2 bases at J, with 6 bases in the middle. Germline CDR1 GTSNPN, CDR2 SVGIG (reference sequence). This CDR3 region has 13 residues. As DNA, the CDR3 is TGTGCCTGGAGTTGGCAGACTAATGAAAAACTGTTTTTT. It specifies CAWSWQTNEKLFF.

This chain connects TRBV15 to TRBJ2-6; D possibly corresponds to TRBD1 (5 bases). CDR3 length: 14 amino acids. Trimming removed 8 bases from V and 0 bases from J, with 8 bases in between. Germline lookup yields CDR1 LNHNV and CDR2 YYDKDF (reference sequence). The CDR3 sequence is CATGRGSGANVLTF. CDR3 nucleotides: TGTGCCACCGGAAGGGGCTCTGGGGCCAACGTCCTGACTTTC.

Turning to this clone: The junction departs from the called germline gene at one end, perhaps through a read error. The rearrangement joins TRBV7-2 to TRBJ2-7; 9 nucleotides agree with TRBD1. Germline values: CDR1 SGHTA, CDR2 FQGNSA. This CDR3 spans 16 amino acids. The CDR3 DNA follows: TGTGCCAGCAGCCTTACCGGGACAGGGATCTCCCACGAGCAGTACTTC. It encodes CASSLTGTGISHEQYF. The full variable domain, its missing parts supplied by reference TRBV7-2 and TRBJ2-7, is GAGVSQSPSNKVTEKGKDVELRCDPISGHTALYWYRQSLGQGLEFLIYFQGNSAPDKSGLPSDRFSAERTGGSVSTLTIQRTQQEDSAVYLCASSLTGTGISHEQYFGPGTRLTVT.

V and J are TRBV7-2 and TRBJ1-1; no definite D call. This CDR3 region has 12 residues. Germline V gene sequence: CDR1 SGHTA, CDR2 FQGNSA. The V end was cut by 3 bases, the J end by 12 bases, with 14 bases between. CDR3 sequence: CASSFSYPRSFF. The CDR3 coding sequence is TGTGCCAGCAGCTTTAGTTACCCAAGATCTTTCTTT.

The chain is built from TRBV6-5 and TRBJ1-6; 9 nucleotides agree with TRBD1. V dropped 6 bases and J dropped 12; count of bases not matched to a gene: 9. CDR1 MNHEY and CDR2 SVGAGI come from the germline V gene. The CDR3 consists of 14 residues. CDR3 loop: CASRSGTGRVPLHF. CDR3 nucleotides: TGTGCCAGCAGGTCCGGGACAGGGAGGGTACCCCTCCACTTT.

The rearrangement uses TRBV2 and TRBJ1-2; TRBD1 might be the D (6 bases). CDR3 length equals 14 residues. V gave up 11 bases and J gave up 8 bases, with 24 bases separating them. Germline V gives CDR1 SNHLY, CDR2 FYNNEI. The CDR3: CAGYRVGDFRGYTF. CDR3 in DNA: TGTGCCGGCTACAGGGTCGGGGATTTTCGAGGCTACACCTTC.

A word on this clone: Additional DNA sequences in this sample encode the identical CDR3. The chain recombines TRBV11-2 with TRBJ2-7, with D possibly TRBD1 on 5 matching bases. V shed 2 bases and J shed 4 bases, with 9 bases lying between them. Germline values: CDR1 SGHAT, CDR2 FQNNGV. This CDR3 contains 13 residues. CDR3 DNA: TGTGCCAGCAGCTTACAGACAGCTTACGAGCAGTACTTC. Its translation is CASSLQTAYEQYF.

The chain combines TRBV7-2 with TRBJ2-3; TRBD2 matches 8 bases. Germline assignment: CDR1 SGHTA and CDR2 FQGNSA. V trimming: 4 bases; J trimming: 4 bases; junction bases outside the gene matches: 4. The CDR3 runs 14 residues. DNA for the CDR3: TGTGCCAGCAGCTCAGGACTAGCATCAGATACGCAGTATTTT. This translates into CASSSGLASDTQYF.

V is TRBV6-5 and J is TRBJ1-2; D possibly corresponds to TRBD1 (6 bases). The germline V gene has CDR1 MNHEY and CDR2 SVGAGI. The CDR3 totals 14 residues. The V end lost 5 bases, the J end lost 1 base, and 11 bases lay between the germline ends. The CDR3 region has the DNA TGTGCCAGCAGTGAAGGGGGAGATAACTATGGCTACACCTTC. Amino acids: CASSEGGDNYGYTF.

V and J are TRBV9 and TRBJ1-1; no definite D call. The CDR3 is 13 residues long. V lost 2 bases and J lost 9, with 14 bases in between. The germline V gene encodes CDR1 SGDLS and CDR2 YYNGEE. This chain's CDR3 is CASSVGGGLQAFF. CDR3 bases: TGTGCCAGCAGCGTTGGTGGAGGGTTACAAGCTTTCTTT.

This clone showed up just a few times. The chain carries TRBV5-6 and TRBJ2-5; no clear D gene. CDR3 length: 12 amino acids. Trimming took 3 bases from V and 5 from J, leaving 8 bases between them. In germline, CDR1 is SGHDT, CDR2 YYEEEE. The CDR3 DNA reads TGTGCCAGCAGCTGGAGTGCCGAGACCCAGTACTTC. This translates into CASSWSAETQYF.

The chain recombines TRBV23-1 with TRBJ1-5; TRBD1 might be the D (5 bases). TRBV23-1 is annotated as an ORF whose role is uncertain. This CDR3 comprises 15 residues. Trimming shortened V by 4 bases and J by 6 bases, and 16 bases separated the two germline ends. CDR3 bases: TGCGCCAGCAGTCCCTTTCAGGGCCCCGGTCAGCCCCAGCATTTT. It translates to CASSPFQGPGQPQHF.

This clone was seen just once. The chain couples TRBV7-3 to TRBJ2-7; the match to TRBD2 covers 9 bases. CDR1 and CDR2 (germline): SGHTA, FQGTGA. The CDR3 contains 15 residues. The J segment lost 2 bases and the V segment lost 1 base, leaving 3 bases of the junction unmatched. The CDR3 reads CASSLSGGGTYEQYF. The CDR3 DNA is TGTGCCAGCAGCTTAAGCGGGGGGGGAACCTACGAGCAGTACTTC.

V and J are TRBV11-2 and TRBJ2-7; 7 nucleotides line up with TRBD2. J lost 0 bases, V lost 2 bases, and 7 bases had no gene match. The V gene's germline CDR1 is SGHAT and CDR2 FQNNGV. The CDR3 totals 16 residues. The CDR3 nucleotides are TGTGCCAGCAGCTTATTGGGAGGGACGGCCTCCTACGAGCAGTACTTC. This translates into CASSLLGGTASYEQYF.

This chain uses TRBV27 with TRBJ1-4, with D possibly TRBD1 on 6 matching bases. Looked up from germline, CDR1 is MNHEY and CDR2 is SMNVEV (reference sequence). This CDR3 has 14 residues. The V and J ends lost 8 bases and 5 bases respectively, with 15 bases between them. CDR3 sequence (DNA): TGTGCCAGCGCGCCGGGACAACGGAATGAAAAACTGTTTTTT. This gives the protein CASAPGQRNEKLFF.

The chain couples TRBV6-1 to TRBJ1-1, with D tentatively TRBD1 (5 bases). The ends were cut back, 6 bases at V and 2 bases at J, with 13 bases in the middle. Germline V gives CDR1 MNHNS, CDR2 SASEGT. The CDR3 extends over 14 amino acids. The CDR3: CASSLTDINTEAFF. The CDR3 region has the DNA TGTGCCAGCAGCCTGACAGATATCAACACTGAAGCTTTCTTT.

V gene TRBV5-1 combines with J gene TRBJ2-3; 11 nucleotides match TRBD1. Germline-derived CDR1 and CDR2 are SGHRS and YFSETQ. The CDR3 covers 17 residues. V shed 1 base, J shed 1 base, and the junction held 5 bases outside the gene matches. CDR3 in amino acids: CASSLPGTGGGTDTQYF. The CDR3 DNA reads TGCGCCAGCAGCTTGCCCGGGACAGGGGGAGGCACAGATACGCAGTATTTT.

CDR3 nucleotide sequence: TGTGCCAGCAGCCAAGCCCTGACTAGCGGGGGGTGGTACGAGCAGTACTTC. Translated: CASSQALTSGGWYEQYF. The chain recombines TRBV4-2 with TRBJ2-7, with 13 bases matching TRBD2. The CDR3 has 17 residues. V lost 1 base, J lost 4 bases, and 7 bases stayed unmatched. Germline CDR1 LGHNA, CDR2 YNFKEQ.

The CDR3 DNA follows: TGTGCCAGCAGTTTGGACAGATTTAGCTCCTACGAGCAGTACTTC. It translates to CASSLDRFSSYEQYF. The chain is built from TRBV6-5 and TRBJ2-7, with a tentative D call TRBD1 (6 bases). Germline CDR1 and CDR2: MNHEY and SVGAGI. V dropped 4 bases and J dropped 0 bases, with 13 bases sitting between them. This CDR3 region has 15 residues.

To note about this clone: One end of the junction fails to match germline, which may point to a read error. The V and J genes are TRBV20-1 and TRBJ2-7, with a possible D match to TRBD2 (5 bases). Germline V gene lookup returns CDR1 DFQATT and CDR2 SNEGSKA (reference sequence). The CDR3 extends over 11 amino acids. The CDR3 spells CSARVDYGQYF. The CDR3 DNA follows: TGCAGTGCTAGAGTAGACTACGGGCAGTACTTC.